This TCR beta chain was sequenced for a study of blood T cell repertoires in COVID-19. In the study overall: The origin of the acute and convalescent COVID-19 samples was the United States, Italy and Spain.

The CDR3 length is 14 residues. V lost 4 bases and J lost 7, with 17 bases in between. Per germline, CDR1 SGDLS and CDR2 YYNGEE. Researchers sorted participants into cohorts using their self-reported clinical history. Repertoires were generated with immunoSEQ multiplex PCR, while TCRdb's copy carries only in-frame clones and drops some. The sample contains under 200,000 clones, 65% to 85% of which appear only once. The receptor was isolated from a woman aged 50 to 65 in a cohort exposed to, infected with or recovered from COVID-19 (not recorded which). The sequencing sample was made of PBMCs or T cells enriched from blood (not recorded which). This chain uses TRBV9 with TRBJ1-2; D unresolved. The CDR3 region is CASSPEPRVSGYTF. CDR3 in DNA: TGTGCCAGCAGCCCCGAGCCCCGGGTGAGTGGCTACACCTTC.